This paragraph covers one T cell receptor beta chain sequence. Its specificity is unknown. There are 16 residues in the CDR3. The V end lost 1 base, the J end lost 7 bases, and 17 bases lay between the germline ends. Per the germline V gene, CDR1 is MNHEY and CDR2 is SMNVEV (reference sequence). These data belong to a study of T cell repertoires in cytomegalovirus infection. Study background: CMV infection and matching HLA type were both indicated by public TCR beta signatures.

TCRdb itself ran the reads through MiXCR, one entry per CDR3 protein. In the table there are roughly 920,000 distinct CDR3 sequences, 25% to 40% of which are singletons. The sequence was collected from a human donor in good health (CMV status not recorded). Some clones in this sample may be carry-over from other donors' samples. This sample comprised cultured CD8+ T cells from PBMCs, obtained from culture after CMV antigen stimulation. The chain recombines TRBV27 with TRBJ2-1, with D possibly TRBD1 on 6 matching bases. The CDR3 is CASSLYLGARGNEQFF. The CDR3 nucleotides are TGTGCCAGCAGTTTATATCTGGGGGCACGGGGTAATGAGCAGTTCTTC.